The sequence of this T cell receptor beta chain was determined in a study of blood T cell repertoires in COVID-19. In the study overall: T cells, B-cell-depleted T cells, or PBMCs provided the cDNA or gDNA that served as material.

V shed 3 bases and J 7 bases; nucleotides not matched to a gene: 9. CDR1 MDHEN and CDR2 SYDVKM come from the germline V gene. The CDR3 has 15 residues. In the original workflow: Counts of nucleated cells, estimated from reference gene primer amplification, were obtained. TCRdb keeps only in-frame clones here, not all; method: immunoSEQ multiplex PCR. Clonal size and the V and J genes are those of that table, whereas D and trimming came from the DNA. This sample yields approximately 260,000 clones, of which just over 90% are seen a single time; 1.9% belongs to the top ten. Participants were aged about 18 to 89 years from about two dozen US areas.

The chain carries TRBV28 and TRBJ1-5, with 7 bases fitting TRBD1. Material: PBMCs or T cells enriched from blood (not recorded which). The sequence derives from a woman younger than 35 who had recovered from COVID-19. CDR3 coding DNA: TGTGCCAGCAGTTTTAGCCAGGGGGAATTGCAGCCCCAGCATTTT. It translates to CASSFSQGELQPQHF. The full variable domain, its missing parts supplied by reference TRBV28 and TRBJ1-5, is DVKVTQSSRYLVKRTGEKVFLECVQDMDHENMFWYRQDPGLGLRLIYFSYDVKMKEKGDIPEGYSVSREKKERFSLILESASTNQTSMYLCASSFSQGELQPQHFGDGTRLSIL.